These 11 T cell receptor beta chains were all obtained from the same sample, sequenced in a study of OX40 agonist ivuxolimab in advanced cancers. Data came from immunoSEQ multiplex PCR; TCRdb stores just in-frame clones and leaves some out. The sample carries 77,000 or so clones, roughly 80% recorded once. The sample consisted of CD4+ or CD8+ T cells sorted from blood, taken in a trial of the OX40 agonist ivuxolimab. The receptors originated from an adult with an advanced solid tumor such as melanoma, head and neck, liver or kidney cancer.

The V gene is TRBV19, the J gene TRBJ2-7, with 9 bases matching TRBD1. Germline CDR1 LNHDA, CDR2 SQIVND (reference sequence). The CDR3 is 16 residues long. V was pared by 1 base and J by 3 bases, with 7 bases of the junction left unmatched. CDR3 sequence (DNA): TGTGCCAGTAGTATAGGGGCGGGGACAGGGATCTACGAGCAGTACTTC. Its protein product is CASSIGAGTGIYEQYF.

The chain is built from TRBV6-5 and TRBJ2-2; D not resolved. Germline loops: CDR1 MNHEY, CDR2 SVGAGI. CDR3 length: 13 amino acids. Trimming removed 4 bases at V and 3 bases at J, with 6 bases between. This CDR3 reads CASSLRHTGELFF. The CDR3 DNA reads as TGTGCCAGCAGTTTAAGACACACCGGGGAGCTGTTTTTT.

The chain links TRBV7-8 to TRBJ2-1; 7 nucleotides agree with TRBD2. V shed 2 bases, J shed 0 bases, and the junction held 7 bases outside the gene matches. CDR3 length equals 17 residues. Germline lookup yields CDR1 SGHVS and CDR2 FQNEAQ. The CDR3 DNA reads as TGTGCCAGCAGCTTAAGGCCTAGCGGTAGCTCCTACAATGAGCAGTTCTTC. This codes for CASSLRPSGSSYNEQFF.

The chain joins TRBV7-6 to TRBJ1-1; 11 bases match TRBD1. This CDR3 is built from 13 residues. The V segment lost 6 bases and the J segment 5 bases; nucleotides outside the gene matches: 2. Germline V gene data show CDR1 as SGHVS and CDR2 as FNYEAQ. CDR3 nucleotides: TGTGCCAGCAGAGGACAGGGGGCGACTGAAGCTTTCTTT. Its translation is CASRGQGATEAFF.

The DNA for the CDR3 is TGTGCCTGGAACACGGGGATGAACACTGAAGCTTTCTTT. Amino acid sequence: CAWNTGMNTEAFF. The rearrangement uses TRBV30 and TRBJ1-1; D gene ambiguous. Germline V lookup: CDR1 GTSNPN, CDR2 SVGIG (reference sequence). Trimming stripped 4 bases from V and 0 bases from J, with 9 bases between. The CDR3 length is 13 residues.

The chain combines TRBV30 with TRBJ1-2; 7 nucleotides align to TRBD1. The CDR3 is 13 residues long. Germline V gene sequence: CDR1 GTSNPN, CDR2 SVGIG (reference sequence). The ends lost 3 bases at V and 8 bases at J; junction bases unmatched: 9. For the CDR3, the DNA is TGTGCCTGGAGAAGGAATCAGGGGGAAGGCTACACCTTC. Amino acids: CAWRRNQGEGYTF.

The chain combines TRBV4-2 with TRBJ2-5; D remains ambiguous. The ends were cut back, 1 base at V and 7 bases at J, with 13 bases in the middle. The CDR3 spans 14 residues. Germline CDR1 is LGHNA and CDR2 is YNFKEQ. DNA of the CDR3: TGTGCCAGCAGCCAAGTGGGTAATATCGCGACCCAGTACTTC. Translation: CASSQVGNIATQYF.

Here the CDR3 reads CAGDRFQETQYF. The CDR3 nucleotides are TGTGCCGGCGACAGATTCCAAGAGACCCAGTACTTC. This chain uses TRBV2 with TRBJ2-5, with D perhaps matching TRBD1 (5 bases). Germline V lookup: CDR1 SNHLY, CDR2 FYNNEI. Trimming took 11 bases from V and 1 from J, leaving 11 bases between them. CDR3 length equals 12 residues. The variable domain in full, completed from reference TRBV2 and TRBJ2-5, reads EPEVTQTPSHQVTQMGQEVILRCVPISNHLYFYWYRQILGQKVEFLVSFYNNEISEKSEIFDDQFSVERPDGSNFTLKIRSTKLEDSAMYFCAGDRFQETQYFGPGTRLLVL.

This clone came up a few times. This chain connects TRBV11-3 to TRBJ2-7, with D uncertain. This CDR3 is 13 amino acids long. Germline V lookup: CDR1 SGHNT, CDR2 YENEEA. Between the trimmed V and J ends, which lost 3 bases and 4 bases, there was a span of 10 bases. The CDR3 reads CASSFVPSYEQYF. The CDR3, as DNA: TGTGCCAGCAGCTTCGTACCCTCTTACGAGCAGTACTTC.

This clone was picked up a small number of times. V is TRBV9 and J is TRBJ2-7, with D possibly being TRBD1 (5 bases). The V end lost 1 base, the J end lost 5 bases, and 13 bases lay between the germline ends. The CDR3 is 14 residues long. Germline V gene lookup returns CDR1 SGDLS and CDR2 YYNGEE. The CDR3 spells CASSVSLGPDEQYF. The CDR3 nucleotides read TGTGCCAGCAGCGTATCGTTGGGGCCAGACGAGCAGTACTTC.

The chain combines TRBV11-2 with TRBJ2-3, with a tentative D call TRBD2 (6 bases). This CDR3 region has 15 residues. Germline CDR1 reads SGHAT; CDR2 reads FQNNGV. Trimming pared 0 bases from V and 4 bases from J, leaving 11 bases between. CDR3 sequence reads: CASSLERGKADTQYF. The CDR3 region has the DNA TGTGCCAGCAGCTTAGAACGCGGGAAGGCAGATACGCAGTATTTT.